A single sample is the source of the 29 T cell receptor beta chains below, sequenced in a study of shared clonotypes between healthy human individuals. Libraries were prepared by immunoSEQ multiplex PCR; TCRdb keeps only in-frame clonotypes and omits some of them. The data hold 1,500,000 or so clones, with 97% to 99% observed a single time. Specimen: naive CD4+ T cells sorted from blood. Subset described: CD45RA+ positively selected. The receptors shown here come from a man younger than 45 in good health.

The rearrangement joins TRBV28 to TRBJ2-3; TRBD2 agrees at 10 bases. CDR1 and CDR2 from the germline V gene are MDHEN and SYDVKM. V lost 5 bases and J lost 2; bases outside the gene matches: 4. The CDR3 runs 15 residues. CDR3 sequence: CASSGLAVTTDTQYF. For the CDR3, the DNA is TGTGCCAGCAGTGGACTAGCGGTTACCACAGATACGCAGTATTTT.

The chain recombines TRBV4-1 with TRBJ2-3, with D possibly TRBD1 on 7 matching bases. Germline V gene sequence: CDR1 MGHRA, CDR2 YSYEKL. The CDR3 runs to 17 residues. V lost 0 bases to trimming and J lost 2 bases, with 15 bases between them. In DNA form, the CDR3 reads TGCGCCAGCAGCCAAGACCTGACAGGGAGGCTCACAGATACGCAGTATTTT. The encoded protein is CASSQDLTGRLTDTQYF.

The chain recombines TRBV29-1 with TRBJ2-5; D might be TRBD2 (7 bases). CDR1 is SQVTM and CDR2 is ANQGSEA in the germline V gene. With 8 bases removed from V and 3 bases from J, the gap between germline ends came to 28 bases. The CDR3 has 17 residues. The DNA of the CDR3 is TGCAGCACTAGACCAGTTGGGACACTCGGGGGGAAAGAGACCCAGTACTTC. Translated: CSTRPVGTLGGKETQYF. Variable domain in full (rest from reference TRBV29-1 and TRBJ2-5): SAVISQKPSRDICQRGTSLTIQCQVDSQVTMMFWYRQQPGQSLTLIATANQGSEATYESGFVIDKFPISRPNLTFSTLTVSNMSPEDSSIYLCSTRPVGTLGGKETQYFGPGTRLLVL.

V gene TRBV7-9 combines with J gene TRBJ2-1; 11 bases fit TRBD2. Trimming at V came to 5 bases and at J to 9 bases, leaving 15 bases not matched to a gene. CDR1 SEHNR and CDR2 FQNEAQ come from the germline V gene (reference sequence). This CDR3 is built from 17 residues. CDR3: CASSPDGTSGRGGEQFF. The CDR3 DNA sequence: TGTGCCAGCAGCCCAGATGGAACTAGCGGGAGAGGAGGTGAGCAGTTCTTC.

This rearrangement joins TRBV28 to TRBJ2-2; D assignment may be TRBD1 or TRBD2 (5 bases each). V lost 6 bases and J 4 bases, leaving 21 bases between the germline ends. Looked up from germline, CDR1 is MDHEN and CDR2 is SYDVKM. The CDR3 is made up of 17 amino acids. The CDR3 region is CASRRYSRDRFTGELFF. The CDR3 region has the DNA TGTGCCAGCAGGAGATATTCCCGGGACCGGTTCACCGGGGAGCTGTTTTTT.

V is TRBV15 and J is TRBJ2-1; tentative D call: TRBD1 (6 bases). V was shortened by 0 bases and J by 13 bases, with 13 bases between the two germline ends. CDR1 and CDR2 from the germline V gene are LNHNV and YYDKDF (reference sequence). The CDR3 consists of 13 residues. CDR3 sequence reads: CATSRDQTGPQFF. CDR3 nucleotides: TGTGCCACCAGCAGAGACCAGACAGGACCCCAGTTCTTC.

The chain employs TRBV18 and TRBJ2-7; no clear D gene. The CDR3 is made up of 16 amino acids. CDR1 and CDR2 from the germline V gene are KGHSH and LQKENI. The V end lost 2 bases, the J end lost 0 bases, and 14 bases lay between the germline ends. In DNA form, the CDR3 reads TGTGCCAGCTCACCAATGATCGCGGCTAGCTCCTACGAGCAGTACTTC. This sequence encodes CASSPMIAASSYEQYF.

The V gene is TRBV30, the J gene TRBJ2-1, with D possibly TRBD2 on 5 matching bases. Germline-derived CDR1 and CDR2 are GTSNPN and SVGIG (reference sequence). The V end was cut by 3 bases, the J end by 4 bases, with 13 bases between. CDR3 length: 14 residues. CDR3 sequence reads: CAWRSGRRYNEQFF. The CDR3 bases are TGTGCCTGGAGAAGTGGGAGAAGGTACAATGAGCAGTTCTTC.

The genes are TRBV11-2 and TRBJ2-7; TRBD1 is a possible D gene (6 bases). V dropped 1 base and J dropped 6 bases, with 13 bases sitting between them. The germline gives CDR1 SGHAT, CDR2 FQNNGV. This CDR3 is built from 14 residues. The CDR3 DNA reads as TGTGCCAGCAGCTTAGTGGGACACCTAAGCGAGCAGTACTTC. Its translation is CASSLVGHLSEQYF.

This chain joins TRBV11-3 and TRBJ2-1; TRBD2 matches 12 bases. V trimming: 4 bases; J trimming: 7 bases; junction bases outside the gene matches: 5. The CDR3 contains 15 residues. From germline, CDR1 is SGHNT and CDR2 YENEEA. The CDR3, as DNA: TGTGCCAGCAGCTCCCGACTAGCGGGAGTGAATGAGCAGTTCTTC. This codes for CASSSRLAGVNEQFF.

The chain has TRBV6-1 and TRBJ2-7; TRBD1 matches 9 bases. CDR1 and CDR2 from the germline V gene are MNHNS and SASEGT. J lost 1 base, V lost 5 bases, and 3 bases had no gene match. There are 14 residues in the CDR3. The CDR3 here is CASSLGQGSYEQYF. In DNA form, the CDR3 reads TGTGCCAGCAGTTTAGGACAGGGGTCCTACGAGCAGTACTTC.

The genes are TRBV7-9 and TRBJ2-2; D not certain. The CDR3 length is 15 residues. The germline gives CDR1 SEHNR, CDR2 FQNEAQ (reference sequence). V was clipped by 7 bases and J by 2 bases, with 14 bases between them. The CDR3 loop is CASINAGHNTGELFF. For the CDR3, the DNA is TGTGCCAGCATTAACGCCGGGCATAACACCGGGGAGCTGTTTTTT.

The genes are TRBV19 and TRBJ2-5; D remains unclear. This CDR3 contains 14 residues. Trimming shortened V by 7 bases and J by 3 bases, and 15 bases separated the two germline ends. Germline V gene sequence: CDR1 LNHDA, CDR2 SQIVND (reference sequence). In nucleotides, the CDR3 is TGTGCCAGTATCCGACCTTGGTTGAAAGAGACCCAGTACTTC. Protein product: CASIRPWLKETQYF.

V is TRBV7-9 and J is TRBJ2-3; weak D call: TRBD2 (6 bases). V was cut by 8 bases and J by 5 bases, with 32 bases left in between. This CDR3 spans 19 amino acids. Germline values: CDR1 SEHNR, CDR2 FQNEAQ (reference sequence). CDR3 sequence reads: CASGFRGVGGKDTGDTQYF. CDR3 in DNA: TGTGCCAGCGGATTCCGCGGGGTTGGGGGAAAAGATACCGGAGATACGCAGTATTTT.

The V gene is TRBV11-2, the J gene TRBJ1-1; no reliable D call. Trimming removed 0 bases from V and 0 bases from J, with 11 bases in between. This CDR3 is 16 amino acids long. Germline loops: CDR1 SGHAT, CDR2 FQNNGV. The DNA for the CDR3 is TGTGCCAGCAGCTTAGATCTGCGGCAGCTGAACACTGAAGCTTTCTTT. Its translation is CASSLDLRQLNTEAFF. Using reference TRBV11-2 and TRBJ1-1 for the parts outside the CDR3, the full variable domain is EAGVAQSPRYKIIEKRQSVAFWCNPISGHATLYWYQQILGQGPKLLIQFQNNGVVDDSQLPKDRFSAERLKGVDSTLKIQPAKLEDSAVYLCASSLDLRQLNTEAFFGQGTRLTVV.

This chain connects TRBV15 to TRBJ2-1, with 7 bases fitting TRBD2. CDR3 length: 16 residues. Germline V gene lookup returns CDR1 LNHNV and CDR2 YYDKDF (reference sequence). The V and J ends lost 0 bases and 8 bases, in that order; junction bases with no gene match: 10. The CDR3 here is CATSRDGGLRNHEQFF. DNA of the CDR3: TGTGCCACCAGCAGAGATGGGGGACTACGAAATCATGAGCAGTTCTTC.

The CDR3 spells CASSTGGTTHNEQFF. The CDR3 region has the DNA TGCGCCAGCAGCACCGGAGGGACTACACACAATGAGCAGTTCTTC. V and J are TRBV5-1 and TRBJ2-1; 7 bases align to TRBD2. V shed 4 bases and J 5 bases; nucleotides not matched to a gene: 9. The germline CDR1 and CDR2 sequences are SGHRS and YFSETQ. There are 15 residues in the CDR3.

CDR3 DNA: TGTGCCAGCAGCCCCAGACAGGGAAAGCCCCAGCATTTT. Its translation: CASSPRQGKPQHF. V gene TRBV7-9 combines with J gene TRBJ1-5, with 7 bases matching TRBD1. CDR3 length: 13 amino acids. Trimming removed 5 bases from V and 8 bases from J; junction bases left unmatched: 6. Germline CDR1 is SEHNR and CDR2 is FQNEAQ (reference sequence).

The chain has TRBV5-4 and TRBJ2-3; unclear D gene. CDR3 length: 15 residues. Germline-derived CDR1 and CDR2 are SGHNT and YYREEE (reference sequence). V was shortened by 0 bases and J by 0 bases, with 8 bases between the two germline ends. DNA of the CDR3: TGTGCCAGCAGCTTGGATCTGGTCAGCACAGATACGCAGTATTTT. Protein: CASSLDLVSTDTQYF. Together with reference TRBV5-4 and TRBJ2-3, the CDR3 gives the full variable domain: ETGVTQSPTHLIKTRGQQVTLRCSSQSGHNTVSWYQQALGQGPQFIFQYYREEENGRGNFPPRFSGLQFPNYSSELNVNALELDDSALYLCASSLDLVSTDTQYFGPGTRLTVL.

The chain couples TRBV27 to TRBJ2-3, with TRBD2 identical over 7 bases. The CDR3 sequence is 19 residues long. V shed 6 bases, J shed 1 base, and the junction held 19 bases outside the gene matches. Germline V gene lookup returns CDR1 MNHEY and CDR2 SMNVEV (reference sequence). The CDR3 loop reads CASRKTSWESGIRTDTQYF. DNA for the CDR3: TGTGCCAGCAGAAAAACTTCCTGGGAAAGCGGGATTCGCACAGATACGCAGTATTTT.

The rearrangement uses TRBV5-6 and TRBJ2-5, with 11 bases aligning to TRBD2. The length of the CDR3 is 17 residues. The junction had 15 bases not matched to a gene; V was cut back by 3 bases and J by 8 bases. In germline, CDR1 is SGHDT, CDR2 YYEEEE. The CDR3 is CASSSPGLAALLVTQYF. In DNA form, the CDR3 reads TGTGCCAGCAGCTCCCCGGGACTAGCGGCCCTACTCGTCACCCAGTACTTC.

The sample holds one count of this clone. J is TRBJ2-3 and V is TRBV27; TRBD2 aligns across 9 bases. Germline V CDR1 and CDR2: MNHEY, SMNVEV (reference sequence). Trimming took 5 bases from V and 1 from J; bases not matched to a gene: 4. CDR3 size: 15 residues. CDR3 DNA sequence: TGTGCCAGCAGTGATAGCGGGAGCCGCACAGATACGCAGTATTTT. It encodes CASSDSGSRTDTQYF.

This chain joins TRBV4-1 and TRBJ1-3; unclear D gene. There are 17 residues in the CDR3. V lost 3 bases to trimming and J lost 2 bases, with 17 bases between them. Germline CDR1 MGHRA, CDR2 YSYEKL. The CDR3 DNA reads as TGCGCCAGCAGCCAGCACGGGGAAGGCTCCCCTGGAAACACCATATATTTT. Translated, it gives CASSQHGEGSPGNTIYF.

The chain couples TRBV7-8 to TRBJ2-5, with D perhaps matching TRBD1 (6 bases). Germline loops: CDR1 SGHVS, CDR2 FQNEAQ. The germline V and J ends were trimmed by 4 bases and 1 base, with 10 bases remaining between them. This CDR3 is built from 14 residues. The CDR3 DNA sequence: TGTGCCAGCAGCTACAGGACAGTCCAAGAGACCCAGTACTTC. Residues: CASSYRTVQETQYF. The variable domain in full, completed from reference TRBV7-8 and TRBJ2-5, reads GAGVSQSPRYKVAKRGQDVALRCDPISGHVSLFWYQQALGQGPEFLTYFQNEAQLDKSGLPSDRFFAERPEGSVSTLKIQRTQQEDSAVYLCASSYRTVQETQYFGPGTRLLVL.

This sequence joins TRBV28 and TRBJ2-7; D could derive from TRBD1 or TRBD2 (5 bases each). Germline V gives CDR1 MDHEN, CDR2 SYDVKM. The CDR3 consists of 15 residues. V dropped 3 bases and J dropped 3 bases, with 15 bases sitting between them. The CDR3 nucleotides are TGTGCCAGCAGTTTGGGGCCCGGGGCACTCTACGAGCAGTACTTC. Its translation is CASSLGPGALYEQYF. Supplemented by reference TRBV28 and TRBJ2-7, the full variable domain reads DVKVTQSSRYLVKRTGEKVFLECVQDMDHENMFWYRQDPGLGLRLIYFSYDVKMKEKGDIPEGYSVSREKKERFSLILESASTNQTSMYLCASSLGPGALYEQYFGPGTRLTVT.

V is TRBV5-1 and J is TRBJ2-5; 8 bases align to TRBD1. The V and J ends lost 0 bases and 2 bases, in that order; junction bases with no gene match: 6. The germline V gene has CDR1 SGHRS and CDR2 YFSETQ. The CDR3 has 16 residues. The CDR3 is CASSLGGTGGQETQYF. The CDR3 DNA sequence: TGCGCCAGCAGCTTGGGAGGGACAGGAGGGCAAGAGACCCAGTACTTC.

With regard to this clone: The sample carries other DNA sequences with the same CDR3. The rearrangement links TRBV7-9 to TRBJ2-5; D is uncertain. Germline V CDR1 and CDR2: SEHNR, FQNEAQ (reference sequence). Trimming pared 3 bases from V and 2 bases from J, leaving 4 bases between. The CDR3 has 12 residues. The CDR3 is CASSFRQETQYF. In DNA form, the CDR3 reads TGTGCCAGCAGCTTCCGGCAAGAGACCCAGTACTTC.

CDR3 DNA sequence: TGTGCCAGTAGGGGATTGGGGGACTCCCGTCAGTTCTTC. As protein: CASRGLGDSRQFF. The chain couples TRBV19 to TRBJ2-1; TRBD2 might be the D (6 bases). V lost 6 bases to trimming and J lost 13 bases, with 19 bases between them. CDR1 is LNHDA, CDR2 SQIVND, per germline (reference sequence). This CDR3 has 13 amino acids.

This rearrangement joins TRBV5-1 to TRBJ2-2, with 7 bases fitting TRBD2. Germline CDR1 reads SGHRS; CDR2 reads YFSETQ. V was pared by 0 bases and J by 3 bases, with 5 bases of the junction left unmatched. The CDR3 contains 16 residues. CDR3 in amino acids: CASSLGLGGHTGELFF. The CDR3 bases are TGCGCCAGCAGCTTGGGTCTGGGAGGGCACACCGGGGAGCTGTTTTTT. Looking up the rest from reference TRBV5-1 and TRBJ2-2 gives the full variable domain: KAGVTQTPRYLIKTRGQQVTLSCSPISGHRSVSWYQQTPGQGLQFLFEYFSETQRNKGNFPGRFSGRQFSNSRSEMNVSTLELGDSALYLCASSLGLGGHTGELFFGEGSRLTVL.